This TCR beta chain was documented in a study of shared clonotypes between healthy human individuals. In germline, CDR1 is LNHDA, CDR2 SQIVND (reference sequence). CDR3 size: 16 residues. The V gene lost 9 bases and the J gene lost 1 base, with 21 bases spanning the gap. Some clones are missing from TCRdb's copy, which holds only in-frame ones; the method was immunoSEQ multiplex PCR. The sample records about 2.4 million clones, 90% to 95% being singletons. Material for sequencing was naive CD4+ T cells sorted from blood. Documented subset: CD45RA+ positively selected. The rearrangement links TRBV19 to TRBJ1-1; D might be TRBD1 (5 bases). This sequence was found in a man aged 18-30 years in good health. For the CDR3, the DNA is TGTGCCAGCACTCCAACGGGGGAACTCAGGAACACTGAAGCTTTCTTT. Its protein product is CASTPTGELRNTEAFF.